The source of this T cell receptor beta chain is a study of CD8 T cells in ankylosing spondylitis. General observations from the study: Characteristic of ankylosing spondylitis blood, it appeared, was a TCR beta motif comprising about eight highly homologous variants. From matched ankylosing spondylitis synovial fluid, disease-linked clones were reportedly recovered at significantly enriched levels. There were earlier reports of some motif variants in reactive arthritis synovial fluid and blood.

This clonotype was picked up many times. Its antigen is as yet unknown. Researchers built TCR beta libraries using quantitative 5'-RACE with molecular barcodes. From the 5' RACE reads, TCRdb called clonotypes with MiXCR, one entry per CDR3 protein. The sample records 150,000 to 200,000 distinct CDR3 sequences, roughly 31% being singletons. From germline, CDR1 is ENHRY and CDR2 SYGVKD. The CDR3 is 16 residues long. V gave up 0 bases and J gave up 4 bases; unmatched junction bases: 5. The receptor comes from a male donor with ankylosing spondylitis. This chain connects TRBV10-3 to TRBJ2-2; TRBD1 aligns across 7 bases. Sequences were obtained from synovial fluid, either unsorted or a sorted T cell fraction (not recorded which). The CDR3 region is CAISESIRDSTGELFF. DNA for the CDR3: TGTGCCATCAGTGAGTCGATTAGGGACAGCACCGGGGAGCTGTTTTTT.